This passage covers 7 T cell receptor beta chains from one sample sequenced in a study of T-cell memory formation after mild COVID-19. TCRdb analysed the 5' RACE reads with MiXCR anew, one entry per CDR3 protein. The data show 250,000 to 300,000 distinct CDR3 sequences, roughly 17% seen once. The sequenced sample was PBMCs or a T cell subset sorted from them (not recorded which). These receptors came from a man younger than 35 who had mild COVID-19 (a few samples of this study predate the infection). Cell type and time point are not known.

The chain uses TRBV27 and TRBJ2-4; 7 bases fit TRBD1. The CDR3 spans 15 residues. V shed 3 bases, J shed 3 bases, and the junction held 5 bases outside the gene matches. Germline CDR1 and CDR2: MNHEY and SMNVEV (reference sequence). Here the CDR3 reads CASSFDRDGKNIQYF. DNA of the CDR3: TGTGCCAGCAGTTTTGACAGGGACGGCAAAAACATTCAGTACTTC.

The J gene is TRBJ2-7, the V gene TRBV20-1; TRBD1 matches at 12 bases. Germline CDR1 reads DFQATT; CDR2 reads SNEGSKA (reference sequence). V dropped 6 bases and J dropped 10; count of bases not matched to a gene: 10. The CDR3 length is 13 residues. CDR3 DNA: TGCAGTGCCTTCCCCCCGGGACAGGGGGCCCAGTACGTC. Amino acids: CSAFPPGQGAQYV.

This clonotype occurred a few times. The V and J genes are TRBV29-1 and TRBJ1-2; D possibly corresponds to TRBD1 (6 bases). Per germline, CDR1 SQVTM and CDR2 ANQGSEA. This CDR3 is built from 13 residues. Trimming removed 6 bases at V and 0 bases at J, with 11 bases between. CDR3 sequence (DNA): TGCAGCGTGCGGACAGCGTCTAACTATGGCTACACCTTC. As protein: CSVRTASNYGYTF.

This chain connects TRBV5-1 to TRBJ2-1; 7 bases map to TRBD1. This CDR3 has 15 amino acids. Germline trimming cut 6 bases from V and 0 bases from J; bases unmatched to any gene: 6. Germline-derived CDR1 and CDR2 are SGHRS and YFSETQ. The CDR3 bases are TGCGCCAGCACGGGTCGGGACAGCTCCTACAATGAGCAGTTCTTC. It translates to CASTGRDSSYNEQFF.

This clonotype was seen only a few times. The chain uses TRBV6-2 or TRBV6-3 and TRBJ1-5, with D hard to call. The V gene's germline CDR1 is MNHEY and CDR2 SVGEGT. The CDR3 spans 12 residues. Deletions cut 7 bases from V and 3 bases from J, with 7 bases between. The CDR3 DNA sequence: TGTGCCAGCACTCGATTCAATCAGCCCCAGCATTTT. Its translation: CASTRFNQPQHF.

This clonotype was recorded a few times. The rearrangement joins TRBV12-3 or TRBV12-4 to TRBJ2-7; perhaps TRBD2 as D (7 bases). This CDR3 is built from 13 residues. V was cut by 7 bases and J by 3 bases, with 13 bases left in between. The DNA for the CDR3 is TGTGCCAGCACCGAGGGGGGGGACTACGAGCAGTACTTC. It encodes CASTEGGDYEQYF.

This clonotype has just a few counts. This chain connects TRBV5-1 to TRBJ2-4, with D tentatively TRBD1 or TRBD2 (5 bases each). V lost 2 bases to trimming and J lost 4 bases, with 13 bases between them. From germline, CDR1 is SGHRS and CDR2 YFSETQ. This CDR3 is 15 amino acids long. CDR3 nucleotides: TGCGCCAGCAGCTTAGGATGGGGGTCGAAAAACATTCAGTACTTC. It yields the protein CASSLGWGSKNIQYF.